One sample yielded the 30 T cell receptor beta chains listed below, sequenced in a study of T cells in Graves' hyperthyroidism and ophthalmopathy. Researchers took RNA transcripts and amplified the TCR beta CDR3 regions from them. The HTBI primer set was used in a first-round RT-PCR of the TCR CDR3. TCRdb independently ran MiXCR on the multiplex PCR reads; one entry per CDR3 protein. The data show more than 150,000 distinct CDR3 sequences, more than 15% seen once. The sample taken for sequencing was blood. These receptors came from a woman in her 50s with Graves' hyperthyroidism.

This clonotype was seen only a few times. J is TRBJ2-1 and V is TRBV7-3, with a possible D match to TRBD1 (9 bases). The CDR3 runs to 18 residues. The V gene's germline CDR1 is SGHTA and CDR2 FQGTGA. The germline V and J ends were trimmed by 0 bases and 5 bases, with 20 bases remaining between them. CDR3 sequence reads: CASSLTSIAGQGDNEQFF. The CDR3 coding sequence is TGTGCCAGCAGCTTAACATCTATAGCGGGACAGGGAGACAATGAGCAGTTCTTC.

This clonotype was seen ten or more times. This chain joins TRBV6-2 or TRBV6-3 and TRBJ1-5; the D gene is possibly TRBD1 (5 bases). CDR1 and CDR2 (germline): MNHEY, SVGEGT. Trimming left V 3 bases short and J 2 bases short, with 11 bases between. The CDR3 runs 15 residues. CDR3 amino acids: CASSYRQGGNQPQHF. CDR3 DNA: TGTGCCAGCAGTTATCGGCAGGGAGGCAATCAGCCCCAGCATTTT.

This clonotype was recorded many times. The chain uses TRBV20-1 and TRBJ1-6; 9 positions match TRBD1. The V and J ends lost 2 bases and 9 bases, in that order; junction bases with no gene match: 11. CDR3 length: 16 residues. Germline V CDR1 and CDR2: DFQATT, SNEGSKA (reference sequence). The CDR3 spells CSARLSKPGQGSPLHF. CDR3 bases: TGCAGTGCTAGACTATCTAAGCCGGGACAGGGTTCACCCCTCCACTTT.

The sample holds many counts of this clonotype. CDR3 DNA: TGTGCCAGTAGTCGAACGGGGGGAGCGAACACTGAAGCTTTCTTT. Protein product: CASSRTGGANTEAFF. V and J are TRBV19 and TRBJ1-1; the D gene is possibly TRBD1 (5 bases). CDR1 LNHDA and CDR2 SQIVND come from the germline V gene (reference sequence). V lost 5 bases and J lost 1, with 14 bases in between. The CDR3 loop spans 15 amino acids.

This clonotype was detected ten times or more. The rearrangement uses TRBV7-8 and TRBJ2-1; 8 bases line up with TRBD1. With V trimmed by 6 bases and J by 6 bases, 10 bases remained unmatched. Germline lookup yields CDR1 SGHVS and CDR2 FQNEAQ. The CDR3 consists of 15 residues. Written as DNA, the CDR3 is TGTGCCAGCAGACATCGGGACAGGAAATCCAATGAGCAGTTCTTC. It translates to CASRHRDRKSNEQFF.

This clonotype showed up just a few times. A much larger clone lies one base from this, so it may be a read error. Because the CDR3 is missing its conserved closing phenylalanine or tryptophan, this is likely a read error. This chain joins TRBV24-1 and TRBJ2-2, with D uncertain. V dropped 2 bases and J dropped 1 base, with 16 bases sitting between them. Germline V lookup: CDR1 KGHDR, CDR2 SFDVKD. CDR3 length: 18 residues. For the CDR3, the DNA is TGTGCCACCAGTGATTCACCATACTTAACCCGGAACACCGGGGAGCTGTTTTCT. As protein: CATSDSPYLTRNTGELFS.

V is TRBV9 and J is TRBJ2-7; no firm D call. The V and J ends lost 0 bases and 1 base respectively, with 11 bases between them. The CDR3 has 15 amino acids. Germline values: CDR1 SGDLS, CDR2 YYNGEE. Written as DNA, the CDR3 is TGTGCCAGCAGCGTAGGGCCCGGACCATCCTACGAGCAGTACTTC. Translation gives CASSVGPGPSYEQYF.

This clonotype has just a few counts. The chain combines TRBV18 with TRBJ1-2; D possibly corresponds to TRBD1 (6 bases). The CDR3 spans 16 residues. With 1 base removed from V and 8 bases from J, the gap between germline ends came to 20 bases. Germline V gives CDR1 KGHSH, CDR2 LQKENI. The DNA for the CDR3 is TGTGCCAGCTCACCACTGGGGGGCTTTGGTGTTGACGGCTACACCTTC. Translation gives CASSPLGGFGVDGYTF.

This clonotype was observed a few times. The rearrangement uses TRBV7-8 and TRBJ2-5; tentatively, D is TRBD2 (5 bases). V gave up 5 bases and J gave up 1 base, with 20 bases separating them. From germline, CDR1 is SGHVS and CDR2 FQNEAQ. The CDR3 contains 17 residues. The CDR3 DNA is TGTGCCAGCAGCCCCCTCAGCGGACTGGAAATCCAAGAGACCCAGTACTTC. Its protein is CASSPLSGLEIQETQYF.

The chain uses TRBV4-2 and TRBJ1-4; 10 bases fit TRBD1. The CDR3 runs 17 residues. Per the germline V gene, CDR1 is LGHNA and CDR2 is YNFKEQ. V was pared by 4 bases and J by 6 bases, with 11 bases of the junction left unmatched. CDR3 nucleotide sequence: TGTGCCAGCAGCCCGAGGGACAGGGGAGGAAGGGATGAAAAACTGTTTTTT. It is translated as CASSPRDRGGRDEKLFF.

V and J are TRBV20-1 and TRBJ2-2; 8 nucleotides match TRBD2. The J segment lost 4 bases and the V segment lost 0 bases, leaving 7 bases of the junction unmatched. Germline values: CDR1 DFQATT, CDR2 SNEGSKA (reference sequence). The CDR3 runs to 16 residues. As DNA, the CDR3 is TGCAGTGCTAGAGATAGTAGCGGGGCGACCACCGGGGAGCTGTTTTTT. Its protein product is CSARDSSGATTGELFF.

This clonotype was recorded many times. V and J are TRBV2 and TRBJ1-1, with D uncertain. CDR1 is SNHLY and CDR2 is FYNNEI in the germline V gene. The CDR3 loop spans 13 amino acids. With 5 bases removed from V and 0 bases from J, the gap between germline ends came to 7 bases. Written as DNA, the CDR3 is TGTGCCAGCAGTTGGCAGCTGAACACTGAAGCTTTCTTT. This translates into CASSWQLNTEAFF.

This clonotype was recorded many times. The chain joins TRBV11-1 to TRBJ2-5; possible D gene TRBD1, 5 bases. Germline-derived CDR1 and CDR2 are SGHAT and FQDESV (reference sequence). Trimming left V 5 bases short and J 5 bases short, with 15 bases between. This CDR3 spans 14 amino acids. The DNA for the CDR3 is TGTGCCAGCAGCCCCCTAGGGGTTAGGGAGACCCAGTACTTC. This gives the protein CASSPLGVRETQYF.

This clonotype was seen many times. This chain uses TRBV5-1 with TRBJ2-7; 7 bases map to TRBD2. The germline CDR1 and CDR2 sequences are SGHRS and YFSETQ. The CDR3 runs 15 residues. After removal of 4 bases from V and 1 base from J, the junction contained 8 bases not matched to a gene. Written as DNA, the CDR3 is TGCGCCAGCAGCAGGGGAGGGGTCAGTTCCTACGAGCAGTACTTC. This codes for CASSRGGVSSYEQYF.

In its sample, this clonotype was seen many times. This chain uses TRBV13 with TRBJ2-5; TRBD2 is a possible D gene (5 bases). CDR1 is PRHDT and CDR2 is FYEKMQ in the germline V gene (reference sequence). The V end lost 0 bases, the J end lost 7 bases, and 18 bases lay between the germline ends. The CDR3 runs 16 residues. CDR3 DNA sequence: TGTGCCAGCAGCTTAGGTCTCGTTACGTCCGGAGGGACCCAGTACTTC. Protein product: CASSLGLVTSGGTQYF.

This clonotype showed up many times. V gene TRBV7-9 combines with J gene TRBJ2-1; D uncertain. Germline V lookup: CDR1 SEHNR, CDR2 FQNEAQ (reference sequence). V was shortened by 4 bases and J by 8 bases, with 12 bases between the two germline ends. This CDR3 contains 13 residues. This chain's CDR3 is CASSSILLHEQFF. The CDR3 DNA sequence: TGTGCCAGCAGCTCCATCCTACTACATGAGCAGTTCTTC.

The table lists this clonotype with many counts. Here the CDR3 reads CASSTGQVPPYYEQYF. CDR3 DNA: TGTGCCAGCAGCACAGGACAGGTCCCTCCCTACTACGAGCAGTACTTC. The gene calls are TRBV12-3 or TRBV12-4 and TRBJ2-7; 7 nucleotides match TRBD1. The length of the CDR3 is 16 residues. Unmatched junction bases numbered 14, after V lost 6 bases and J lost 3 bases.

This clonotype was detected ten times or more. V gene TRBV20-1 combines with J gene TRBJ1-6; TRBD1 is a possible D gene (6 bases). Germline V CDR1 and CDR2: DFQATT, SNEGSKA (reference sequence). The length of the CDR3 is 12 residues. CDR3 bases: TGCAGCTACAGGGAAAACGCGGGGCCCCTCCACTTT. Translating it yields CSYRENAGPLHF.

J is TRBJ1-1 and V is TRBV25-1, with 10 nucleotides matching TRBD1. V was clipped by 6 bases and J by 4 bases; unmatched bases: 5. The germline V gene has CDR1 MGHDK and CDR2 SYGVNS. CDR3 size: 14 residues. CDR3 amino acids: CASRTGGEGTEAFF. The CDR3 DNA reads as TGTGCCAGCAGGACAGGGGGCGAGGGCACTGAAGCTTTCTTT. Variable domain in full (rest from reference TRBV25-1 and TRBJ1-1): EADIYQTPRYLVIGTGKKITLECSQTMGHDKMYWYQQDPGMELHLIHYSYGVNSTEKGDLSSESTVSRIRTEHFPLTLESARPSHTSQYLCASRTGGEGTEAFFGQGTRLTVV.

Many counts were recorded for this clonotype. The rearrangement links TRBV20-1 to TRBJ2-3; perhaps TRBD2 as D (6 bases). Germline-derived CDR1 and CDR2 are DFQATT and SNEGSKA (reference sequence). V was clipped by 1 base and J by 4 bases, with 12 bases between them. The CDR3 covers 14 residues. CDR3 protein: CSARVAGKADTQYF. The CDR3 nucleotides are TGCAGTGCTAGAGTGGCGGGGAAGGCAGATACGCAGTATTTT.

This clonotype appeared many times. The chain links TRBV6-1 to TRBJ1-2; TRBD1 is a possible D gene (6 bases). The ends were cut back, 7 bases at V and 5 bases at J, with 14 bases in the middle. CDR1 and CDR2 (germline): MNHNS, SASEGT. The CDR3 sequence is 13 residues long. The CDR3 sequence: CASNNRVIYGYTF. The CDR3 DNA sequence: TGTGCCAGCAATAACAGGGTGATATATGGCTACACCTTC.

The genes are TRBV19 and TRBJ2-7; 12 nucleotides agree with TRBD1. The CDR3 sequence is 14 residues long. V lost 6 bases, J lost 8 bases, and 8 bases stayed unmatched. Germline values: CDR1 LNHDA, CDR2 SQIVND (reference sequence). CDR3 sequence reads: CASSPGQGATKQYF. In nucleotides, the CDR3 is TGTGCCAGTAGCCCGGGACAGGGGGCTACCAAGCAGTACTTC. The complete variable domain, with remaining parts taken from reference TRBV19 and TRBJ2-7, reads DGGITQSPKYLFRKEGQNVTLSCEQNLNHDAMYWYRQDPGQGLRLIYYSQIVNDFQKGDIAEGYSVSREKKESFPLTVTSAQKNPTAFYLCASSPGQGATKQYFGPGTRLTVT.

Only a few counts were recorded for this clonotype. Just one base apart from a much larger clone, this may be a read error. This rearrangement joins TRBV11-2 to TRBJ2-3, with 7 nucleotides matching TRBD2. There are 15 residues in the CDR3. CDR1 is SGHAT, CDR2 FQNNGV, per germline. The CDR3 DNA is TGTGCCAGCAGCCCTGGGACTACCTTCACAGATACGCGGTATTTT. Protein sequence: CASSPGTTFTDTRYF.

This clonotype has just a few counts. The rearrangement joins TRBV5-1 to TRBJ2-3, with D possibly called TRBD1 or TRBD2 (5 bases each). The germline CDR1 and CDR2 sequences are SGHRS and YFSETQ. The CDR3 has 18 amino acids. V lost 4 bases and J 0 bases, leaving 21 bases between the germline ends. The CDR3 protein is CASSTPPGPPSSTDTQYF. The CDR3 DNA sequence: TGCGCCAGCAGCACACCCCCGGGACCCCCCTCGAGCACAGATACGCAGTATTTT.

CDR3 DNA: TGCAGCGCCGAAACAGGAGATAACACTGAAGCTTTCTTT. Residues: CSAETGDNTEAFF. The chain is built from TRBV29-1 and TRBJ1-1, with D perhaps TRBD1 (5 bases). The V gene's germline CDR1 is SQVTM and CDR2 ANQGSEA. This CDR3 contains 13 residues. V was trimmed by 7 bases and J by 2 bases, leaving 14 bases between them.

This clonotype appeared a few times. This chain connects TRBV4-1 to TRBJ1-2, with D hard to call. Germline V gene data show CDR1 as MGHRA and CDR2 as YSYEKL. The ends were cut back, 1 base at V and 6 bases at J, with 12 bases in the middle. This CDR3 spans 14 amino acids. The CDR3 reads CASSQGILTDGYTF. The DNA for the CDR3 is TGCGCCAGCAGCCAAGGAATCCTCACCGATGGCTACACCTTC.

This clonotype came up many times. The chain recombines TRBV29-1 with TRBJ2-1, with TRBD1 as a possible D gene (7 bases). This CDR3 comprises 15 residues. V shed 6 bases and J shed 4 bases, with 19 bases lying between them. CDR1 and CDR2 (germline): SQVTM, ANQGSEA. CDR3 sequence reads: CSVAPWQGGYNEQFF. DNA for the CDR3: TGCAGCGTCGCCCCCTGGCAGGGGGGTTACAATGAGCAGTTCTTC.

This clonotype has at least ten counts. The rearrangement joins TRBV2 to TRBJ2-1; perhaps D is TRBD1 or TRBD2 (5 bases each). The germline CDR1 and CDR2 sequences are SNHLY and FYNNEI. The CDR3 totals 14 residues. Trimming pared 2 bases from V and 5 bases from J, leaving 10 bases between. The CDR3 sequence is CASSERETDNEQFF. The DNA for the CDR3 is TGTGCCAGCAGTGAAAGGGAGACAGACAATGAGCAGTTCTTC. Supplemented by reference TRBV2 and TRBJ2-1, the full variable domain reads EPEVTQTPSHQVTQMGQEVILRCVPISNHLYFYWYRQILGQKVEFLVSFYNNEISEKSEIFDDQFSVERPDGSNFTLKIRSTKLEDSAMYFCASSERETDNEQFFGPGTRLTVL.

The table lists this clonotype with many counts. The V and J genes are TRBV27 and TRBJ2-7; 10 bases map to TRBD1. This CDR3 is built from 15 residues. In germline, CDR1 is MNHEY, CDR2 SMNVEV (reference sequence). V gave up 3 bases and J gave up 4 bases; unmatched junction bases: 6. This CDR3 is CASSLTGTGAYEQYF. The CDR3 DNA sequence: TGTGCCAGCAGTTTGACCGGGACAGGGGCATACGAGCAGTACTTC.

This chain links TRBV4-1 with TRBJ2-1; weak D call: TRBD2 (5 bases). The CDR3 loop spans 15 amino acids. Trimming pared 0 bases from V and 7 bases from J, leaving 13 bases between. Per the germline V gene, CDR1 is MGHRA and CDR2 is YSYEKL. CDR3 sequence reads: CASSQDKARGNEQFF. The DNA for the CDR3 is TGCGCCAGCAGCCAAGATAAGGCCCGCGGGAATGAGCAGTTCTTC.